This TCR beta chain is drawn from a study of T cells in Graves' hyperthyroidism and ophthalmopathy. General study findings and limits: Stable hyperthyroidism was told apart from ophthalmopathy by a model built on 13 V-J features.

Amplification targeted TCR beta CDR3 regions from RNA transcripts. First-round RT-PCR targeting the TCR CDR3 was performed with the HTBI primer set. Each CDR3 protein is one row after TCRdb ran MiXCR on the multiplex PCR reads. Of 300,000 to 450,000 distinct CDR3 sequences listed, approximately 15% are singletons. V was shortened by 6 bases and J by 1 base, with 8 bases between the two germline ends. This CDR3 has 13 residues. The germline V gene has CDR1 SGHAT and CDR2 FQNNGV. The sample holds many counts of this clonotype. Its antigen is as yet unknown. This receptor was obtained from a woman aged 25 to 45 with Graves' ophthalmopathy. The sequenced sample was blood. The chain is built from TRBV11-2 and TRBJ2-3; D may be TRBD1 (5 bases). CDR3 bases: TGTGCCAGCAGTATAGGGGGCACAGATACGCAGTATTTT. Its translation: CASSIGGTDTQYF.